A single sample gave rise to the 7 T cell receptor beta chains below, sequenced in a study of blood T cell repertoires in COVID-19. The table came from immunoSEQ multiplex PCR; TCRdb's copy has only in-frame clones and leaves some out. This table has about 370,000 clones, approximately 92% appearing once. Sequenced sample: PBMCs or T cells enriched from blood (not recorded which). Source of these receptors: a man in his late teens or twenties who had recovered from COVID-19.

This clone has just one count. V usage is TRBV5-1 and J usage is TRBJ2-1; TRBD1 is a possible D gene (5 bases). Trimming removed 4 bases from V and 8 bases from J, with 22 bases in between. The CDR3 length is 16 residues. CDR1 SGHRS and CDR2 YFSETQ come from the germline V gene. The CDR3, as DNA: TGCGCCAGCAGCCCACTGACAGATGGCCGAGGTCATGAGCAGTTCTTC. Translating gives CASSPLTDGRGHEQFF.

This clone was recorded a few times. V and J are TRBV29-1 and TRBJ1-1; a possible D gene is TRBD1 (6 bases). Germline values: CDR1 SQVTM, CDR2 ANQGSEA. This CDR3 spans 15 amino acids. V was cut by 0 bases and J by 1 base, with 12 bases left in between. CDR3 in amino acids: CSVEDAGAGNTEAFF. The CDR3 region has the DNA TGCAGCGTTGAAGACGCGGGGGCCGGGAACACTGAAGCTTTCTTT.

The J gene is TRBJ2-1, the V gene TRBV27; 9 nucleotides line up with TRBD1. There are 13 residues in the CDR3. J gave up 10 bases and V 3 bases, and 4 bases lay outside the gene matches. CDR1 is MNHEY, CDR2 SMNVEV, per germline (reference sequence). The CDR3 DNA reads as TGTGCCAGCAGTTTCCCGGGACAGGGCGAGCAGTTCTTC. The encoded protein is CASSFPGQGEQFF.

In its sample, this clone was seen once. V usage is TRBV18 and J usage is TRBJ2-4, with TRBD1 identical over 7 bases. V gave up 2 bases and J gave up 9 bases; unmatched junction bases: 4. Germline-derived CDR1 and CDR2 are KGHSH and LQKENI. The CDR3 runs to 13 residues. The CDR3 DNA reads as TGTGCCAGCTCACCAGGGACAGAGGCCATTCAGTACTTC. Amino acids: CASSPGTEAIQYF.

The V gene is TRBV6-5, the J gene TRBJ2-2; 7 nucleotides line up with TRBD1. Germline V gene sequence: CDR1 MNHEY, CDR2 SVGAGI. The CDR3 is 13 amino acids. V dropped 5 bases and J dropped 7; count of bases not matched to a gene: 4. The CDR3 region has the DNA TGTGCCAGCAGTCAACAGGGGTACGGGGAGCTGTTTTTT. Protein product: CASSQQGYGELFF.

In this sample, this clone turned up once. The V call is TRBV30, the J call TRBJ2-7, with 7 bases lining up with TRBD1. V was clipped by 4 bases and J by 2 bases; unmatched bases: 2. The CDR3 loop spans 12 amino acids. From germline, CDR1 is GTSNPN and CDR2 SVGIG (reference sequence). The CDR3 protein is CAWTTGAYEQYF. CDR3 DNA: TGTGCCTGGACTACAGGGGCCTACGAGCAGTACTTC. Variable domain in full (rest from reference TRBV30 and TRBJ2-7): SQTIHQWPATLVQPVGSPLSLECTVEGTSNPNLYWYRQAAGRGLQLLFYSVGIGQISSEVPQNLSASRPQDRQFILSSKKLLLSDSGFYLCAWTTGAYEQYFGPGTRLTVT.

The CDR3 protein is CASSHPGLAAPLVTDTQYF. CDR3 coding DNA: TGCGCCAGCAGCCACCCGGGACTAGCGGCCCCGCTCGTCACAGATACGCAGTATTTT. The chain uses TRBV4-1 and TRBJ2-3; 11 nucleotides agree with TRBD2. In germline, CDR1 is MGHRA, CDR2 YSYEKL. Germline trimming cut 3 bases from V and 2 bases from J; bases unmatched to any gene: 13. This CDR3 has 19 residues.